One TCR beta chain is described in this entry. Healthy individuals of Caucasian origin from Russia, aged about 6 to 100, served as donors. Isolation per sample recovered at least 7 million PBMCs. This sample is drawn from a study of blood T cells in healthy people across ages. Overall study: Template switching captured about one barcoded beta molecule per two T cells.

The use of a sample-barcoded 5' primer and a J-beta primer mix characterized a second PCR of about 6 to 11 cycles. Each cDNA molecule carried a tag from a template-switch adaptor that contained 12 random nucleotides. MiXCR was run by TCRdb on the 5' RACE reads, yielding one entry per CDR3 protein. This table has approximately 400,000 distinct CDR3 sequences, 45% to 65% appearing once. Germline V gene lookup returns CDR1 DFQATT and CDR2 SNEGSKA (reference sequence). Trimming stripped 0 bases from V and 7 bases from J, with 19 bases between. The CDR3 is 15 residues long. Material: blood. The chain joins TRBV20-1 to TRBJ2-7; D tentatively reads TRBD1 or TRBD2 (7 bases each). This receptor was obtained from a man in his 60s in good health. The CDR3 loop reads CSARETGRDYNEQYF. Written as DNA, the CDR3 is TGCAGTGCTAGAGAGACAGGGAGGGACTACAATGAGCAGTACTTC.